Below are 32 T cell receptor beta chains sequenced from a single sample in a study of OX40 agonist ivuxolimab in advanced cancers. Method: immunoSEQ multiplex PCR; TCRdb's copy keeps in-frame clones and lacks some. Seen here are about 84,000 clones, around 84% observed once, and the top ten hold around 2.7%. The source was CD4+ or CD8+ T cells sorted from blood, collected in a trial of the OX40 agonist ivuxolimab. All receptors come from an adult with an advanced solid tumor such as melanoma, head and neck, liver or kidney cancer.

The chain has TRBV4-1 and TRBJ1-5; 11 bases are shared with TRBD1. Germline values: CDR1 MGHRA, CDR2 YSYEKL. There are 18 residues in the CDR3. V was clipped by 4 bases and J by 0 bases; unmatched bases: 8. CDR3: CASSPTGTGGTSNQPQHF. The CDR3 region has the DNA TGCGCCAGCAGCCCCACCGGGACAGGGGGAACTAGCAATCAGCCCCAGCATTTT.

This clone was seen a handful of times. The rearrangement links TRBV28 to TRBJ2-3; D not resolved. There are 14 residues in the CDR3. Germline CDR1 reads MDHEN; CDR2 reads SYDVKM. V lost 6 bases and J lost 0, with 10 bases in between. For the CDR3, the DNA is TGTGCCAGCAGCCGCGGCGACAGCACAGATACGCAGTATTTT. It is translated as CASSRGDSTDTQYF.

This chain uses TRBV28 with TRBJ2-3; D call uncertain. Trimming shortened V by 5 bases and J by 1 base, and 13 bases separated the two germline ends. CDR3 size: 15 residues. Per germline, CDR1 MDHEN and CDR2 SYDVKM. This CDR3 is CASSPAQLGTDTQYF. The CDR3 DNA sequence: TGTGCCAGCAGTCCCGCTCAGTTGGGCACAGATACGCAGTATTTT.

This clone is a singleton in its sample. For the CDR3, the DNA is TGTGCCAGCAGCCTGGTCGGGATGGGGACAGATACGCAGTATTTT. Translating it yields CASSLVGMGTDTQYF. The rearrangement joins TRBV9 to TRBJ2-3; TRBD2 is a possible D gene (5 bases). The V gene's germline CDR1 is SGDLS and CDR2 YYNGEE. CDR3 size: 15 residues. The V gene lost 4 bases and the J gene lost 3 bases, with 15 bases spanning the gap.

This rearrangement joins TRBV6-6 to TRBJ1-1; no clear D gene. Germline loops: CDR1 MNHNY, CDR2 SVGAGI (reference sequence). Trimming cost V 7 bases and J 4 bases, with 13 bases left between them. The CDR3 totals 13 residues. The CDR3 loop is CASISPWGTEAFF. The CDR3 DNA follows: TGTGCCAGCATTTCTCCGTGGGGCACTGAAGCTTTCTTT.

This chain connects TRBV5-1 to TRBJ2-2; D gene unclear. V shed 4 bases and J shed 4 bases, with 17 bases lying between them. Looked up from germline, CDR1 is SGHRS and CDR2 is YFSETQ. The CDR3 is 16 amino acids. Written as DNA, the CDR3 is TGCGCCAGCAGCCTAGGACGGAGTCTTTTCACCGGGGAGCTGTTTTTT. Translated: CASSLGRSLFTGELFF.

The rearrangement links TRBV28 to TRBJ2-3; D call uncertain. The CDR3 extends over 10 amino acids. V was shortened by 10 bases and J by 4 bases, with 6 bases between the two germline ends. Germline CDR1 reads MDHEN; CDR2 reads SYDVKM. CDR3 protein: CATLADTQYF. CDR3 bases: TGTGCCACCCTGGCAGATACGCAGTATTTT.

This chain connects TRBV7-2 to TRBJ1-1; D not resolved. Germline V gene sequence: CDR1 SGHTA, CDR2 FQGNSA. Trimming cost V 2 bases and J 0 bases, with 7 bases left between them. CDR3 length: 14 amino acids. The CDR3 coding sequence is TGTGCCAGCAGCTTACAACCCCTGAACACTGAAGCTTTCTTT. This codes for CASSLQPLNTEAFF.

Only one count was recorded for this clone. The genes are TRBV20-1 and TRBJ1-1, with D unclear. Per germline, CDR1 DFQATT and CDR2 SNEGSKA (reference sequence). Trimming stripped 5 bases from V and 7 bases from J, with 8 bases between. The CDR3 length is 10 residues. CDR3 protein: CSALGVEAFF. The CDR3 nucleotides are TGCAGTGCTCTTGGAGTTGAAGCTTTCTTT.

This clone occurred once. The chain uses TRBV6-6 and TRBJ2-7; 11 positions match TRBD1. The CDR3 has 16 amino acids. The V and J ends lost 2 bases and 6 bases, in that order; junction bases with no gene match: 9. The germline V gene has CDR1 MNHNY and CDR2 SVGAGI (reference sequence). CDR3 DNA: TGTGCCAGCAGTTACACCCACCCCGGGACAGGGGGCGAGCAGTACGTC. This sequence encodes CASSYTHPGTGGEQYV.

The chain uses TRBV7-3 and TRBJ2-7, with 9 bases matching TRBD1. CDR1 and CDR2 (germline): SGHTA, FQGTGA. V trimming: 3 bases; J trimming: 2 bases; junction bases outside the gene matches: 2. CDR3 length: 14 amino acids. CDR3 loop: CASSFWDRAYEQYF. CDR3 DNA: TGTGCCAGCAGCTTTTGGGACAGGGCCTACGAGCAGTACTTC.

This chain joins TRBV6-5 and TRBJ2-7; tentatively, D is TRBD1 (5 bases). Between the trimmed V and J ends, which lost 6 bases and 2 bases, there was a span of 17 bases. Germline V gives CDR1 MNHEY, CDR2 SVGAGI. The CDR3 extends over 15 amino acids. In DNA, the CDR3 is TGTGCCAGCAGGGGTACAGGAGCCCAGACCTACGAGCAGTACGTC. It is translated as CASRGTGAQTYEQYV.

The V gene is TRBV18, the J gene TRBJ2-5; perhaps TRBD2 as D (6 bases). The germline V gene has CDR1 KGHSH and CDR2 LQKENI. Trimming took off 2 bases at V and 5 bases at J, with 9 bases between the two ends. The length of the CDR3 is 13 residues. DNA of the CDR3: TGTGCCAGCTCACCAACGGGGAGGGAGACCCAGTACTTC. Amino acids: CASSPTGRETQYF.

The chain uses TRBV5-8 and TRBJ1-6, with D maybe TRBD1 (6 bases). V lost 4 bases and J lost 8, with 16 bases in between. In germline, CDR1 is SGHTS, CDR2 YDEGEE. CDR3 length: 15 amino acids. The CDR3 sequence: CASSPQRGGDSPLHF. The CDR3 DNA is TGTGCCAGCAGCCCACAGAGGGGGGGAGATTCACCCCTCCACTTT. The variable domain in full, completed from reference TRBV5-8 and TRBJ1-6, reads EAGVTQSPTHLIKTRGQQATLRCSPISGHTSVYWYQQALGLGLQFLLWYDEGEERNRGNFPPRFSGRQFPNYSSELNVNALELEDSALYLCASSPQRGGDSPLHFGNGTRLTVT.

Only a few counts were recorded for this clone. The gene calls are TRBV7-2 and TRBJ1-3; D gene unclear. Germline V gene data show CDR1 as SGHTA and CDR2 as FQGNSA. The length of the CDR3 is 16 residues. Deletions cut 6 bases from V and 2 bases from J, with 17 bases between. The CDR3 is CASSQAIGSPGNTIYF. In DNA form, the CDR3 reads TGTGCCAGCAGTCAAGCTATCGGTAGCCCTGGAAACACCATATATTTT.

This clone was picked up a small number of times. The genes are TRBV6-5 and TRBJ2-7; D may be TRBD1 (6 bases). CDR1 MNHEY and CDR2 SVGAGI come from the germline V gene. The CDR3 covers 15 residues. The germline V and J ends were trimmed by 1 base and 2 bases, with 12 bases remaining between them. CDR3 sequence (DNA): TGTGCCAGCAGTTACTTCCGGGACAAGGCCTACGAGCAGTACTTC. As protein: CASSYFRDKAYEQYF.

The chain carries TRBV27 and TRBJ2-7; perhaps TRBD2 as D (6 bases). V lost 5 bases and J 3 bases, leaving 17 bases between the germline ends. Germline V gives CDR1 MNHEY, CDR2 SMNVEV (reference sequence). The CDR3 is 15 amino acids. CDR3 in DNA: TGTGCCAGCAGTCGGGGGTCGGGTCCGAACTACGAGCAGTACGTC. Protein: CASSRGSGPNYEQYV.

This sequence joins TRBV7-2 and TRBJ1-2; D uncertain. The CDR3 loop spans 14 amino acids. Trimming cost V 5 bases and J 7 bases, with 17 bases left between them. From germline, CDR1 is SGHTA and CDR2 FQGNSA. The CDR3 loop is CASSPTALPRGYTF. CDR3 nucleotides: TGTGCCAGCAGCCCTACCGCCCTGCCACGTGGCTACACCTTC. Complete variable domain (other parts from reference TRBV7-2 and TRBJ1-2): GAGVSQSPSNKVTEKGKDVELRCDPISGHTALYWYRQSLGQGLEFLIYFQGNSAPDKSGLPSDRFSAERTGGSVSTLTIQRTQQEDSAVYLCASSPTALPRGYTFGSGTRLTVV.

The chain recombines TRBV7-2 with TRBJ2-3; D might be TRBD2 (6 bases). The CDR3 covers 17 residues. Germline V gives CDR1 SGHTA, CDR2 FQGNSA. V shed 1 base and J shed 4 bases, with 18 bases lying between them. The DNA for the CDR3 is TGTGCCAGCAGCTTAGAGGCTAGGACTAACAATCCAGATACGCAGTATTTT. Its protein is CASSLEARTNNPDTQYF.

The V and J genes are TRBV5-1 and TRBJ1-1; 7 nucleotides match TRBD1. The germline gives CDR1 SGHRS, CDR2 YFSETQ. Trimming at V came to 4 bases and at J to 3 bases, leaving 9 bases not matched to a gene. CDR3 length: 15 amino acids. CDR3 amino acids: CASSPGQLSDTEAFF. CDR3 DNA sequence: TGCGCCAGCAGCCCGGGACAGCTATCCGACACTGAAGCTTTCTTT.

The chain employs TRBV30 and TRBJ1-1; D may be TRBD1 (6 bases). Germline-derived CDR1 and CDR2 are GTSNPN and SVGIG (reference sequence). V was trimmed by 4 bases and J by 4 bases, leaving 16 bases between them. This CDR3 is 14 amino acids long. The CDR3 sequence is CAWTVGQLGTEAFF. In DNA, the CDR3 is TGTGCCTGGACCGTAGGACAGTTGGGCACTGAAGCTTTCTTT.

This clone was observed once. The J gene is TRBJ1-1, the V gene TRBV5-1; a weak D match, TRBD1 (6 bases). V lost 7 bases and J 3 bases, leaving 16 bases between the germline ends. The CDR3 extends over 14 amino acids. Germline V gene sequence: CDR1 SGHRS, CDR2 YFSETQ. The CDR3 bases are TGCGCCAGCGGCTCGGGGGCTCAGGACACTGAAGCTTTCTTT. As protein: CASGSGAQDTEAFF.

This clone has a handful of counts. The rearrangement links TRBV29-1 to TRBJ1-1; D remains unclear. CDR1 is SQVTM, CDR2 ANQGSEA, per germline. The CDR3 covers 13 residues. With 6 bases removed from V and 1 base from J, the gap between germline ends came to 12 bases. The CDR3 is CSVLGLGNTEAFF. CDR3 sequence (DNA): TGCAGCGTCCTAGGGTTGGGGAACACTGAAGCTTTCTTT.

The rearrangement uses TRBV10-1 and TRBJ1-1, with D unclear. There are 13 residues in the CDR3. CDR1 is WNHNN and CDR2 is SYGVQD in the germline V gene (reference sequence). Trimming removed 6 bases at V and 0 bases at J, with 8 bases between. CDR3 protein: CASSGVLNTEAFF. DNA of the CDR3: TGCGCCAGCAGCGGGGTACTGAACACTGAAGCTTTCTTT.

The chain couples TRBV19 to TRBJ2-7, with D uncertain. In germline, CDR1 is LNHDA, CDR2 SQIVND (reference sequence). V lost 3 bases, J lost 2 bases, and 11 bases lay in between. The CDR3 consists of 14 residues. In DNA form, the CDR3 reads TGTGCCAGTAGTATGGTAGGCGAAGCCTACGAGCAGTACGTC. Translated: CASSMVGEAYEQYV.

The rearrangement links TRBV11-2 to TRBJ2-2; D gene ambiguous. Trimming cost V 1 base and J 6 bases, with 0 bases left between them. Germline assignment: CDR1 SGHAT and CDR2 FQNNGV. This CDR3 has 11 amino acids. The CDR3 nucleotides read TGTGCCAGCAGCTTAGCCGGGGAGCTGTTTTTT. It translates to CASSLAGELFF.

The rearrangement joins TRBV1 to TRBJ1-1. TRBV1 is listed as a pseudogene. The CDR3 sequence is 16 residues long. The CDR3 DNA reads TGCACCAGCAGCCCTAAACGGGGGGGGGTGAACACTGAAGCTTTCTTT. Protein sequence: CTSSPKRGGVNTEAFF.

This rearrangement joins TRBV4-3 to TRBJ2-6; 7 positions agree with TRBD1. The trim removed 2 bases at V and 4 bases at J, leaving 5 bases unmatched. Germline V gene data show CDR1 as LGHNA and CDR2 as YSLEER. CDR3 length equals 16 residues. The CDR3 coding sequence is TGCGCCAGCAGCCAACTTACAGGGGTGGGGGCCAACGTCCTGACTTTC. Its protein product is CASSQLTGVGANVLTF.

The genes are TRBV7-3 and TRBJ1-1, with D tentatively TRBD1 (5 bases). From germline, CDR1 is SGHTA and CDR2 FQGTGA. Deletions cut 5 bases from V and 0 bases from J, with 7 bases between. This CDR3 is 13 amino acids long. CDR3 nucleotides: TGTGCCAGCAGCGCGACAGTGAACACTGAAGCTTTCTTT. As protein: CASSATVNTEAFF.

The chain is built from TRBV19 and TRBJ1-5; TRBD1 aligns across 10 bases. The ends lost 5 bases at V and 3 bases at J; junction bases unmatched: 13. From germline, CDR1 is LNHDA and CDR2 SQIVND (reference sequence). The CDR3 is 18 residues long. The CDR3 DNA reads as TGTGCCAGTAGTTCAAACCCCCGGGGACAGGGGAACAATCAGCCCCAGCATTTT. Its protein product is CASSSNPRGQGNNQPQHF.

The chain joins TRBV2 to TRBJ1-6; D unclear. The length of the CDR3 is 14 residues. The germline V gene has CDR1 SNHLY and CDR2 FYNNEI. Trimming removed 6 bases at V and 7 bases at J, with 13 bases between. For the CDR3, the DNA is TGTGCCAGCAGCAAGGAGATGCAGAATTCACCCCTCCACTTT. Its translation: CASSKEMQNSPLHF.

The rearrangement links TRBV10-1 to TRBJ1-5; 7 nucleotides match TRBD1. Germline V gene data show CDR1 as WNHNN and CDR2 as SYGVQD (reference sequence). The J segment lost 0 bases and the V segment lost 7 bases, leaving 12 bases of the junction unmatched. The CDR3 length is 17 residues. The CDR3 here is CASIPGDRKYSNQPQHF. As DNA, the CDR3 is TGCGCCAGCATCCCAGGGGACAGAAAATATAGCAATCAGCCCCAGCATTTT.